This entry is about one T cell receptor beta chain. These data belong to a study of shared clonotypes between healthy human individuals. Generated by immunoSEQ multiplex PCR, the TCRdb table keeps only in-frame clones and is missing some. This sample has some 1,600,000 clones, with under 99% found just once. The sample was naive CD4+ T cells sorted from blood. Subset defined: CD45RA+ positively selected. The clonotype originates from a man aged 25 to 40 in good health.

CDR3 in amino acids: CASSLKGRETQYF. Here the CDR3 DNA reads TGTGCCAGCAGCTTAAAGGGCCGGGAGACCCAGTACTTC. The chain joins TRBV11-2 to TRBJ2-5, with D hard to call. This CDR3 has 13 residues. V gave up 2 bases and J gave up 5 bases, with 9 bases separating them. The germline V gene has CDR1 SGHAT and CDR2 FQNNGV.